This note documents a single T cell receptor beta chain sequence. The antigen remains unidentified. These data come from a study of graft-versus-host responses after intestinal transplantation. Study background: Recipients received multivisceral, liver-intestinal, or isolated intestinal transplants. Once they had received anti-thymocyte globulin induction, all recipients took tacrolimus and steroids for approximately 3 years.

Generated by immunoSEQ multiplex PCR, the TCRdb table keeps only in-frame clones and is missing some. The sample lists about 100,000 clones, about nine tenths seen once, with about 0.18% in the top ten. General study results and limits: When patients had graft-donor T cell macrochimerism, their allografts held high graft-versus-host to host-versus-graft clonal ratios. Some GvH clones appeared in ileal mucosa or blood before recipient bone marrow.

Germline V gene data show CDR1 as MNHEY and CDR2 as SVGAGI. The CDR3 consists of 12 residues. Trimming pared 2 bases from V and 5 bases from J, leaving 6 bases between. This specimen was unstimulated CD4+ T cells sorted from spleen or lymph node cells, taken before transplant. The TCR comes from a human donor who was the organ donor for an intestinal transplant. The gene calls are TRBV6-5 and TRBJ1-2; D uncertain. The CDR3 sequence: CASSYAFYGYTF. The CDR3 coding sequence is TGTGCCAGCAGTTACGCGTTTTATGGCTACACCTTC.